This is a list of T cell receptor beta chains from one sample in a study of T cells in Graves' hyperthyroidism and ophthalmopathy. TCRdb ran MiXCR on the multiplex PCR reads and lists one entry per CDR3 protein. The repertoire consists of about 300,000 distinct CDR3 sequences, with about 19% occurring once and the leading ten covering approximately 37%. The sequenced sample was blood. The receptors shown here come from a man aged 50-60 years with Graves' ophthalmopathy. Each CDR3 is given with its conserved first and last residue. D genes are given only for firm matches. Where a row states a size, it is once, few, many or the class of an expanded clone; other rows omit it.

V: TRBV11-2
J: TRBJ1-3
size: few
D: .
DNA: TGTGCCAGCAGCGCCTTGACTGGAAACACCATATATTTT
CDR3: CASSALTGNTIYF

V: TRBV6-2/TRBV6-3
J: TRBJ2-3
size: .
D: .
DNA: TGTGCCAGCAGAGCCCCATCCCGAGGGACGGATACGCAGTATTTT
CDR3: CASRAPSRGTDTQYF

V: TRBV2
J: TRBJ1-5
size: many
D: .
DNA: TGTGCCAGCAGTGTGACAAGCCTTAGCAATCAGCCCCAGCATTTT
CDR3: CASSVTSLSNQPQHF

V: TRBV7-6
J: TRBJ1-5
size: .
D: .
DNA: TGTGCCAACAGCTTAGTTGGGGGGGGTCCGCCCCAGCATTTT
CDR3: CANSLVGGGPPQHF

V: TRBV10-2
J: TRBJ2-7
size: few
D: .
DNA: TGCGCCAGCAGTGAGCAGGGCGAGCAGTACTTC
CDR3: CASSEQGEQYF

V: TRBV5-5
J: TRBJ2-5
size: few
D: .
DNA: TGTGCCAGCGAGAGGGGAATCCAAGAGACCCAGTACTTC
CDR3: CASERGIQETQYF

V: TRBV28
J: TRBJ2-7
size: .
D: TRBD2
DNA: TGTGCCAGCAGACAAACGGGACTAGCGGGAGGACCCTACGAGCAGTACTTC
CDR3: CASRQTGLAGGPYEQYF

V: TRBV7-8
J: TRBJ2-1
size: .
D: TRBD2
DNA: TGTGCCAGCAGCTTAGGGCTAGCGGGCGCCGCGGCGCCGTTCTTC
CDR3: CASSLGLAGAAAPFF

V: TRBV28
J: TRBJ2-5
size: many
D: .
DNA: TGTGCCACCTCGTTTTCGGGTTTTGCTCAAGAGACCCAGTACTTC
CDR3: CATSFSGFAQETQYF

V: TRBV30
J: TRBJ1-1
size: .
D: .
DNA: TGTGCCTGGGTTAGGACAGTCGCGGGGGCAAGCACTGAAGCTTTCTTT
CDR3: CAWVRTVAGASTEAFF

V: TRBV5-1
J: TRBJ2-1
size: once
D: .
DNA: TGCGCCAGCAGCTCCTACCCCGAGGGGGGCAATGAGCAGTTCTTC
CDR3: CASSSYPEGGNEQFF

V: TRBV6-1
J: TRBJ2-1
size: .
D: TRBD1
DNA: TGTGCCAGCCACGGCGGAGACAGGGTGGTCTACAATGAGCAGTTCTTC
CDR3: CASHGGDRVVYNEQFF

V: TRBV7-2
J: TRBJ1-5
size: .
D: .
DNA: TGTGCCAGCAGCCGAAATCAAAATCAGCCCCAGCATTTT
CDR3: CASSRNQNQPQHF

V: TRBV7-8
J: TRBJ2-7
size: few
D: .
DNA: TGTGCCAGCAGCTCGACACCGGGCCTCCTGGAGCAGTACTTC
CDR3: CASSSTPGLLEQYF

V: TRBV5-1
J: TRBJ2-1
size: many
D: TRBD2
DNA: TGCGCCAGCAGCCATCCCTCGGCGGGAGGGCACAATGAGCAGTTCTTC
CDR3: CASSHPSAGGHNEQFF

V: TRBV5-5
J: TRBJ2-5
size: many
D: TRBD1
DNA: TGTGCCAGCAGCTTGGTCCCGACAGGGCGAGAGACCCAGTACTTC
CDR3: CASSLVPTGRETQYF

V: TRBV29-1
J: TRBJ2-1
size: few
D: .
DNA: TGCAGCGTTGAAGGGGACGGGGGACGTCCATACAATGAGCAGTTCTTC
CDR3: CSVEGDGGRPYNEQFF

V: TRBV5-1
J: TRBJ2-4
size: few
D: TRBD1
DNA: TGCGCCAGCAGCTTGGGACAGGGAATAGCCAAAAACATTCAGTACTTC
CDR3: CASSLGQGIAKNIQYF

V: TRBV24-1
J: TRBJ2-1
size: .
D: TRBD1
DNA: TGTGCCACCAGTGCCCGGGACAGGGTATACAATGAGCAGTTCTTC
CDR3: CATSARDRVYNEQFF

V: TRBV3-1
J: TRBJ1-1
size: many
D: TRBD1
DNA: TGTGCCAGCAGCCAAGATCGGACAGGGGGGATCGCTTTCTTT
CDR3: CASSQDRTGGIAFF

V: TRBV18
J: TRBJ1-1
size: .
D: TRBD1
DNA: TGTGCCAGCTCCTATGGACAGGGCACTGAAGCTTTCTTT
CDR3: CASSYGQGTEAFF

V: TRBV28
J: TRBJ2-7
size: .
D: .
DNA: TGTGCCAGCAGCCCAGGGGAGGACGAGCAGTACTTC
CDR3: CASSPGEDEQYF